The rows below give T cell receptor beta chains drawn from one sample of a study of PD-1 blockade in classical Hodgkin lymphoma. Using immunoSEQ multiplex PCR, the repertoire was profiled, and TCRdb retains in-frame clones only, with some absent. The repertoire holds around 18,000 clones, roughly 75% seen once, with 2% to 2.5% in the top ten. This specimen was CD4+ T cells from blood, taken before the fourth cycle of nivolumab. The source is a human donor with classical Hodgkin lymphoma. Each CDR3 is given with its conserved first and last residue. Each record gives: D gene, J gene, V gene, clone size, CDR3 protein, CDR3 DNA. The D gene is left open where the match is weak. Clone size is given for some rows only: seen once, a few or many times, or a class if the clone is expanded.

>TRBD1|TRBJ2-3|TRBV19|-
CASSLSGGFLSDTQYF
TGTGCCAGTAGTCTCTCAGGGGGTTTCTTGTCAGATACGCAGTATTTT
>-|TRBJ1-5|TRBV6-5|few
CASSYGRYQPQHF
TGTGCCAGCAGTTACGGCAGGTATCAGCCCCAGCATTTT
>TRBD1|TRBJ2-7|TRBV11-2|-
CASSPRQGAAAGFYEQYF
TGTGCCAGCAGCCCGAGACAGGGGGCGGCAGCGGGGTTCTACGAGCAGTACTTC
>TRBD2|TRBJ2-5|TRBV7-6|-
CASSFRGGETQYF
TGTGCCAGCAGTTTTCGGGGGGGGGAGACCCAGTACTTC
>-|TRBJ2-3|TRBV20-1|-
CSATTSATQYF
TGCAGTGCAACCACGTCTGCCACGCAGTATTTT
>-|TRBJ1-1|TRBV28|-
CASWTGRQAFF
TGTGCCAGTTGGACCGGTCGGCAAGCTTTCTTT
>-|TRBJ2-1|TRBV5-1|few
CASTLGGPSSYNEQFF
TGCGCCAGCACCTTGGGGGGACCAAGCTCCTACAATGAGCAGTTCTTC
>-|TRBJ2-3|TRBV27|-
CASSLGFGLQYF
TGTGCCAGCAGTTTAGGTTTTGGATTGCAGTATTTT
>-|TRBJ2-5|TRBV11-2|-
CASSLVRGPIETQYF
TGTGCCAGCAGCTTAGTCCGGGGGCCCATAGAGACCCAGTACTTC
>TRBD2|TRBJ2-3|TRBV19|-
CASSPAGGRDTQYF
TGTGCCAGTAGCCCGGCGGGGGGGAGAGATACGCAGTATTTT
>-|TRBJ2-2|TRBV7-2|-
CASSARDRHTGELFF
TGTGCCAGCAGCGCCCGGGACCGACACACCGGGGAGCTGTTTTTT
>TRBD1|TRBJ2-2|TRBV4-1|-
CASSRYVGQGGYTGELFF
TGCGCCAGCAGCCGATACGTCGGACAGGGGGGCTACACCGGGGAGCTGTTTTTT
>TRBD2|TRBJ2-1|TRBV5-1|-
CASSSRGGSSYNEQFF
TGCGCCAGCAGCTCCCGCGGGGGGAGCTCCTACAATGAGCAGTTCTTC
>TRBD2|TRBJ2-2|TRBV4-2|-
CASSPGLNTGELFF
TGTGCCAGCAGCCCGGGACTAAACACCGGGGAGCTGTTTTTT
>-|TRBJ2-6|TRBV28|-
CASSPRQFSGANVLTF
TGTGCCAGCAGTCCACGACAGTTCTCTGGGGCCAACGTCCTGACTTTC
>-|TRBJ1-3|TRBV6-6|-
CASSYDNGGNTIYF
TGTGCCAGCAGTTACGACAACGGAGGAAACACCATATATTTT
>TRBD1|TRBJ2-2|TRBV2|-
CASSQTGPAGELFF
TGTGCCAGCAGTCAGACAGGGCCGGCCGGGGAGCTGTTTTTT
>-|TRBJ1-2|TRBV4-2|-
CASSQDWGESVGGYTF
TGTGCCAGCAGCCAAGACTGGGGGGAGTCGGTTGGGGGCTACACCTTC
>-|TRBJ1-6|TRBV6-1|-
CASSAGPYNSPLHF
TGTGCCAGCAGTGCAGGGCCCTATAATTCACCCCTCCACTTT
>-|TRBJ2-7|TRBV11-1|-
CASSVTSSYEQYF
TGTGCCAGCAGCGTGACTAGTTCCTACGAGCAGTACTTC
>-|TRBJ2-3|TRBV20-1|-
CSVTRDTQYF
TGCAGTGTCACTAGAGATACGCAGTATTTT
>TRBD1|TRBJ1-1|TRBV5-4|-
CASSLDVGTGEAFF
TGTGCCAGCAGCTTGGATGTAGGGACAGGTGAAGCTTTCTTT
>-|TRBJ1-5|TRBV5-1|-
CASSRGIGGDQPQHF
TGCGCCAGCAGCCGCGGAATAGGGGGGGATCAGCCCCAGCATTTT
>-|TRBJ1-6|TRBV7-9|-
CASSPSRGAQYNSPLHF
TGTGCCAGCAGCCCTAGTCGGGGGGCCCAATATAATTCACCCCTCCACTTT
>TRBD1|TRBJ2-6|TRBV19|-
CASSAVPGGWANVLTF
TGTGCCAGTAGTGCTGTTCCAGGGGGTTGGGCCAACGTCCTGACTTTC
>-|TRBJ2-5|TRBV10-1|once
CASSEKATRETQYF
TGCGCCAGCAGTGAAAAGGCAACTCGAGAGACCCAGTACTTC
>-|TRBJ1-5|TRBV25-1|-
CASSEPVGPQHF
TGTGCCAGCAGTGAACCCGTTGGGCCCCAGCATTTT
>TRBD2|TRBJ2-7|TRBV7-2|-
CASSLGRTSGREQYF
TGTGCCAGCAGCTTAGGCAGGACTAGCGGTAGAGAGCAGTACTTC
>TRBD2|TRBJ2-1|TRBV10-3|-
CAISEASGGYNEQFF
TGTGCCATCAGTGAGGCTAGCGGGGGCTACAATGAGCAGTTCTTC